This TCR beta chain is drawn from a study of shared clonotypes between healthy human individuals. Overall study findings and caveats: Clonotypes shared by all four sorted-subset donors had higher generation probabilities than non-shared clonotypes. Genetic and exposure-history diversity was limited by the small donor number.

Naive CD8 populations comprised CD45RO-negative cells positively selected for CCR7, excluding terminally differentiated effector memory CD45RA+ cells. Sequenced by immunoSEQ multiplex PCR; TCRdb stores in-frame clones only, minus some. Of around 600,000 clones in the sample, approximately 95% are singletons; the top ten hold over 0.09%. Concerning this clone itself: The antigen is not known.

Per germline, CDR1 SGHAT and CDR2 FQDESV (reference sequence). V was pared by 1 base and J by 5 bases, with 11 bases between. The CDR3 length is 14 residues. The rearrangement uses TRBV11-1 and TRBJ1-1; a weak D match, TRBD1 (6 bases). This receptor was identified in a woman younger than 45 in good health. Sequencing was carried out using naive CD8+ T cells sorted from blood. The CDR3 sequence is CASSLDQRGTEAFF. The CDR3 DNA follows: TGTGCCAGCAGCTTAGATCAGAGGGGGACTGAAGCTTTCTTT.